The 8 T cell receptor beta chains listed next were all sequenced from one sample in a study of blood T cell repertoires in COVID-19 (dated by TCRdb to the early 2020s). The protocol used for the library was the immunoSEQ multiplex PCR assay. TCRdb re-hosts the immuneACCESS table, in-frame sequences only. Its copies lack some clones; in the studies checked, an unresolved V gene accounts for under half of them, and the cause for the rest is not known. The sample records approximately 260,000 clones, under 95% of which are singletons. The ten largest clonotypes hold under 2.5% of the sample. Sequencing input: PBMCs or T cells enriched from blood (not recorded which). All receptors derive from a young woman who had recovered from COVID-19.

The chain combines TRBV4-1 with TRBJ1-1, with D unresolved. Germline V gene sequence: CDR1 MGHRA, CDR2 YSYEKL. The CDR3 contains 16 residues. V lost 1 base to trimming and J lost 3 bases, with 15 bases between them. The CDR3 DNA follows: TGCGCCAGCAGCCAAGTAAATCTGGTCTATTACACTGAAGCTTTCTTT. It codes for CASSQVNLVYYTEAFF.

The gene calls are TRBV27 and TRBJ2-1, with TRBD2 matching over 11 bases. This CDR3 is 16 amino acids long. V shed 5 bases, J shed 1 base, and the junction held 4 bases outside the gene matches. Germline CDR1 reads MNHEY; CDR2 reads SMNVEV (reference sequence). Here the CDR3 DNA reads TGTGCCAGCAGTCCTAGCGGGAGGAGGTCCTACAATGAGCAGTTCTTC. This translates into CASSPSGRRSYNEQFF.

The DNA of the CDR3 is TGTGCCAGCAGTGAAGCGGGGGGTACGGGAGGCTACACCTTC. Protein: CASSEAGGTGGYTF. The chain employs TRBV2 and TRBJ1-2; tentative D call: TRBD1 (5 bases). Trimming removed 0 bases at V and 8 bases at J, with 13 bases between. Germline V gene sequence: CDR1 SNHLY, CDR2 FYNNEI. CDR3 size: 14 residues.

The genes are TRBV3-1 (or the pseudogene TRBV3-2) and TRBJ2-1; D not certain. CDR1 LGHDT and CDR2 YNNKEL come from the germline V gene (reference sequence). This CDR3 comprises 15 residues. V was pared by 0 bases and J by 0 bases, with 6 bases between. The CDR3 DNA reads TGTGCCAGCAGCCAAGATCGTAACTCCTACAATGAGCAGTTCTTC. Translation gives CASSQDRNSYNEQFF.

The rearrangement links TRBV5-8 to TRBJ1-2, with D maybe TRBD1 (6 bases). The V and J ends lost 6 bases and 4 bases respectively, with 16 bases between them. Germline assignment: CDR1 SGHTS and CDR2 YDEGEE. The CDR3 runs to 14 residues. CDR3 region: CASNSRQGSYGYTF. The CDR3 region has the DNA TGTGCCAGCAACTCTCGGCAGGGGTCCTATGGCTACACCTTC.

This clone was recorded once. V usage is TRBV6-5 and J usage is TRBJ1-6, with TRBD1 matching over 10 bases. The germline CDR1 and CDR2 sequences are MNHEY and SVGAGI. The CDR3 consists of 16 residues. Losses at the gene ends were 1 base for V and 7 bases for J; bases not matched to a gene: 4. The CDR3 nucleotides read TGTGCCAGCAGTTACTGGCGGGGACAGGGGAATTCACCCCTCCACTTT. It codes for CASSYWRGQGNSPLHF.

The chain joins TRBV29-1 to TRBJ2-7; the D gene is possibly TRBD1 (5 bases). This CDR3 has 14 amino acids. Germline V gene sequence: CDR1 SQVTM, CDR2 ANQGSEA. Trimming stripped 4 bases from V and 3 bases from J, with 16 bases between. The CDR3 here is CSVGGRGDNYEQYF. As DNA, the CDR3 is TGCAGCGTTGGAGGTAGGGGCGACAACTACGAGCAGTACTTC.

The chain employs TRBV19 and TRBJ1-1, with D perhaps matching TRBD1 (6 bases). Germline values: CDR1 LNHDA, CDR2 SQIVND (reference sequence). The V gene lost 4 bases and the J gene lost 5 bases, with 14 bases spanning the gap. This CDR3 comprises 14 residues. The CDR3: CASSSGRGTTEAFF. The CDR3 nucleotides are TGTGCCAGTAGTAGCGGCAGGGGAACGACTGAAGCTTTCTTT. Filled out from reference TRBV19 and TRBJ1-1, the complete variable domain reads DGGITQSPKYLFRKEGQNVTLSCEQNLNHDAMYWYRQDPGQGLRLIYYSQIVNDFQKGDIAEGYSVSREKKESFPLTVTSAQKNPTAFYLCASSSGRGTTEAFFGQGTRLTVV.